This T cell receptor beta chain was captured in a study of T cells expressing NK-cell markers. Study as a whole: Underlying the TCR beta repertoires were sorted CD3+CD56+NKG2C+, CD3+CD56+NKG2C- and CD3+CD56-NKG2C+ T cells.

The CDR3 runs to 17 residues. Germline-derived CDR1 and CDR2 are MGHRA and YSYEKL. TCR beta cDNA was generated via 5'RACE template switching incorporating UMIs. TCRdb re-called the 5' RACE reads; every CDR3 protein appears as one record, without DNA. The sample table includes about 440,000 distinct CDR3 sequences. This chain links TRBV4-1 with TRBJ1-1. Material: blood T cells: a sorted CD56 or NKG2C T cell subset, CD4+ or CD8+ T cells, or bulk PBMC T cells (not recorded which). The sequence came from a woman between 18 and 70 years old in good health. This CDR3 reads CASSQIYVGTLNTEAFF.